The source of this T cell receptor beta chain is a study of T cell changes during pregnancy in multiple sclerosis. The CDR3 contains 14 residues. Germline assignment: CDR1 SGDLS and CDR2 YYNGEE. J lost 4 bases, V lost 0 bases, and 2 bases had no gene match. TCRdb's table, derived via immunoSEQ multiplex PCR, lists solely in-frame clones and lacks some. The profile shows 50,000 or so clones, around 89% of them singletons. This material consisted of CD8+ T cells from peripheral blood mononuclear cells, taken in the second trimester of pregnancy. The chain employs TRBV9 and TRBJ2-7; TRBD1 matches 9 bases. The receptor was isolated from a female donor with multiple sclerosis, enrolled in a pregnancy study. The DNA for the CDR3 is TGTGCCAGCAGCGTAGGAGGGACAGGGTACGAGCAGTACTTC. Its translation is CASSVGGTGYEQYF.